Each of the 10 T cell receptor beta chains below was sequenced from the same sample in a study of naive and memory T cell subsets. Findings of the study overall: A few larger clonotypes appeared in naive repertoires, especially CD8, possibly memory cells re-expressing CD45RA.

Two oligonucleotides, mixed equimolar, formed the beta constant-region primer covering TRBC1 and TRBC2. Nested alpha and beta constant-region primers with the SP2 primer drove four PCR rounds on ligated cDNA. In TCRdb, the UMI-ligation and nested PCR reads were re-called with MiXCR into one record per CDR3 protein. The sample shows tens of thousands of distinct CDR3 sequences, roughly 10% of them seen only once. Their antigen targets remain unknown. The sequenced material came from naive CD4+ T cells from blood. These receptors all stem from a human donor in good health.

The V gene is TRBV7-6, the J gene TRBJ2-7; possibly TRBD1 or TRBD2 for D (5 bases each). Germline CDR1 reads SGHVS; CDR2 reads FNYEAQ. Trimming took 7 bases from V and 2 from J, leaving 12 bases between them. CDR3 length equals 13 residues. The CDR3 DNA follows: TGTGCCAGCATGGACCGAGGGGCCTACGAGCAGTACTTC. As protein: CASMDRGAYEQYF. The full variable domain, its missing parts supplied by reference TRBV7-6 and TRBJ2-7, is GAGVSQSPRYKVTKRGQDVALRCDPISGHVSLYWYRQALGQGPEFLTYFNYEAQQDKSGLPNDRFSAERPEGSISTLTIQRTEQRDSAMYRCASMDRGAYEQYFGPGTRLTVT.

This chain uses TRBV12-3 or TRBV12-4 with TRBJ2-2; 7 nucleotides align to TRBD2. V trimming: 7 bases; J trimming: 9 bases; junction bases outside the gene matches: 8. The CDR3 runs to 13 residues. The DNA for the CDR3 is TGTGCCAGCATTCTAGCGGCGGGCCGGGAGCTGTTTTTT. It is translated as CASILAAGRELFF.

This chain connects TRBV29-1 to TRBJ1-2; 7 bases agree with TRBD1. Germline assignment: CDR1 SQVTM and CDR2 ANQGSEA. V was clipped by 4 bases and J by 4 bases; unmatched bases: 15. The CDR3 is made up of 16 amino acids. The CDR3: CSVVVIDRVTSYGYTF. The CDR3, as DNA: TGCAGCGTTGTAGTTATCGACAGGGTAACATCCTATGGCTACACCTTC.

This clonotype was detected only a few times. V usage is TRBV6-2 or TRBV6-3 and J usage is TRBJ2-1, with 12 bases identical to TRBD2. CDR1 is MNHEY, CDR2 SVGEGT, per germline. The CDR3 runs to 14 residues. V shed 8 bases, J shed 8 bases, and the junction held 7 bases outside the gene matches. The chain's CDR3 is CASGGLAGGDEQFF. CDR3 bases: TGTGCCAGCGGGGGACTAGCGGGCGGGGATGAGCAGTTCTTC.

This clonotype was detected a few times. This chain links TRBV3-1 with TRBJ1-2; D uncertain. CDR3 length equals 14 residues. In germline, CDR1 is LGHDT, CDR2 YNNKEL (reference sequence). Trimming removed 3 bases from V and 2 bases from J, with 10 bases in between. CDR3 sequence (DNA): TGTGCCAGCAGCCACTTGGGTGCAAACTATGGCTACACCTTC. The encoded protein is CASSHLGANYGYTF.

The gene calls are TRBV12-3 or TRBV12-4 and TRBJ2-3; the match to TRBD1 covers 9 bases. V dropped 6 bases and J dropped 3; count of bases not matched to a gene: 1. This CDR3 comprises 13 residues. CDR3 amino acids: CASRQGATDTQYF. In DNA, the CDR3 is TGTGCCAGCAGACAGGGGGCTACAGATACGCAGTATTTT.

Notes on this clonotype: A much larger clone differs from this one at a single base, so this may be a read error. This chain uses TRBV29-1 with TRBJ2-1; D unclear. Per germline, CDR1 SQVTM and CDR2 ANQGSEA. The CDR3 is 13 residues long. As DNA, the CDR3 is TGCAGCGTTGGGGCCTCGGGCTACGATGAGCAGTTCTTC. This gives the protein CSVGASGYDEQFF.

This clonotype was observed many times. This chain uses TRBV5-1 with TRBJ2-1; 9 bases line up with TRBD2. From germline, CDR1 is SGHRS and CDR2 YFSETQ. This CDR3 region has 14 residues. Trimming cost V 4 bases and J 4 bases; bases outside gene matches: 3. CDR3: CASSRLADYNEQFF. In nucleotides, the CDR3 is TGCGCCAGCAGCCGACTAGCGGATTACAATGAGCAGTTCTTC.

This clonotype was counted a few times. The J gene is TRBJ2-6, the V gene TRBV2; tentative D call: TRBD1 (5 bases). The CDR3 loop spans 15 amino acids. From germline, CDR1 is SNHLY and CDR2 FYNNEI. The ends were cut back, 2 bases at V and 0 bases at J, with 5 bases in the middle. Here the CDR3 reads CASSETGSGANVLTF. CDR3 nucleotides: TGTGCCAGCAGTGAAACAGGCTCTGGGGCCAACGTCCTGACTTTC.

This clonotype is a singleton in its sample. Since a much larger clone is just one base distant, this may be a read error. The chain is built from TRBV30 and TRBJ2-2; 7 nucleotides agree with TRBD2. The CDR3 totals 16 residues. Trimming removed 7 bases from V and 6 bases from J; junction bases left unmatched: 17. The germline V gene has CDR1 GTSNPN and CDR2 SVGIG (reference sequence). The chain's CDR3 is CASTSALPLNSGELFF. The CDR3 DNA reads as TGTGCCTCCACTAGCGCCTTACCCTTAAACTCCGGGGAGCTGTTTTTT.